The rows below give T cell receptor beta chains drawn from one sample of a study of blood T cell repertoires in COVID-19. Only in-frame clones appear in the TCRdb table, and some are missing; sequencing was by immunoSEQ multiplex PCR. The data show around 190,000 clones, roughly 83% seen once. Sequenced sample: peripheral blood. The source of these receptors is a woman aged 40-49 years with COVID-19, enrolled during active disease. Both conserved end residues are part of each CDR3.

CDR3 protein: CASSSETSLKLF
V gene: TRBV7-2

CDR3 protein: CASSFIVAETQYF
V gene: TRBV7-2

CDR3 protein: CASSTGTEFSGELFF
V gene: TRBV7-2

CDR3 protein: CASTTAGGPYNEQFF
V gene: TRBV5-1

CDR3 protein: CASSLNQGKDTQYF
V gene: TRBV5-4

CDR3 protein: CSASLTNKQETQYF
V gene: TRBV20-1

CDR3 protein: CASSEKLTGGSGNTIYF
V gene: TRBV6-1

CDR3 protein: CASSGSSGRAETQYF
V gene: TRBV5-1

CDR3 protein: CASSRPGQGYNEQFF
V gene: TRBV6-5

CDR3 protein: CASNPQGTDYGYTF
V gene: TRBV2

CDR3 protein: CASSRTGTYQPQHF
V gene: TRBV6-2/TRBV6-3

CDR3 protein: CASGETGYTEAFF
V gene: TRBV27

CDR3 protein: CASSPAWGDGQPQHF
V gene: TRBV18

CDR3 protein: CASSYPTGVSYEQYF
V gene: TRBV6-2/TRBV6-3

CDR3 protein: CASMSPSGFTGELFF
V gene: TRBV25-1

CDR3 protein: CASSFGTSGVETQYF
V gene: TRBV5-1

CDR3 protein: CASSRRDSQETQYF
V gene: TRBV3-1/TRBV3-2

CDR3 protein: CASSFSTGGGNEQFF
V gene: TRBV11-3

CDR3 protein: CASSRTSGIYEQYF
V gene: TRBV3-1/TRBV3-2

CDR3 protein: CASSQGTRKQYF
V gene: TRBV3-1/TRBV3-2

CDR3 protein: CAIGLAGGNEQFF
V gene: TRBV2

CDR3 protein: CASSVGKMNTEAFF
V gene: TRBV9

CDR3 protein: CAIRTIYSYEQYF
V gene: TRBV10-3

CDR3 protein: CASRLSGQLGEQYF
V gene: TRBV12-2

CDR3 protein: CASSQNRGAFF
V gene: TRBV3-1/TRBV3-2

CDR3 protein: CASSPRRNSPLHF
V gene: TRBV18

CDR3 protein: CAISESGQGLYPFF
V gene: TRBV10-3

CDR3 protein: CASSKLAGGPTDTQYF
V gene: TRBV21-1

CDR3 protein: CASSLQGRAYGYTF
V gene: TRBV6-5

CDR3 protein: CASSITDMNNEQFF
V gene: TRBV5-4

CDR3 protein: CASSPPQWEDIQYF
V gene: TRBV7-9

CDR3 protein: CARPSGITGELFF
V gene: TRBV12-3/TRBV12-4

CDR3 protein: CASSHQGGNGYTF
V gene: TRBV19

CDR3 protein: CASSIDQDSVYGYTF
V gene: TRBV19

CDR3 protein: CASSVQDRGEQYF
V gene: TRBV2

CDR3 protein: CASSLTRDGAFF
V gene: TRBV12-3/TRBV12-4

CDR3 protein: CASSYPPTGDSPLHF
V gene: TRBV6-5

CDR3 protein: CASSLATGAGVPQHF
V gene: TRBV7-2

CDR3 protein: CASSEQGGNTIYF
V gene: TRBV10-2

CDR3 protein: CASSFSVETQYF
V gene: TRBV5-1

CDR3 protein: CAWLDRGFADTQYF
V gene: TRBV30

CDR3 protein: CASSQARYDEQFF
V gene: TRBV4-3

CDR3 protein: CASSQDISSDTQYF
V gene: TRBV14

CDR3 protein: CASRVAGTSNEQFF
V gene: TRBV27